This T cell receptor (beta chain) was observed in a study of shared clonotypes between healthy human individuals. Donors, healthy HIV-negative adults, lacked recent acute infections or vaccinations. It was roughly 190 ng DNA, 25,000 to 35,000 T cell genomes, that sorted-subset replicate PCRs used. Libraries were prepared by immunoSEQ multiplex PCR; TCRdb keeps only in-frame clonotypes and omits some of them. The table has 2 million to 2.5 million clones, more than 80% seen once. Source material: naive CD4+ T cells from PBMCs. The subset here: CD45RA+ positively selected. This clonotype was obtained from a young man in good health. Some clones in this sample may be carry-over from other donors' samples.

CDR3 DNA sequence: TGTGCCAGCAGCTGGGGGGGTTCAGGGGCCAACGTCCTGACTTTC. Translation gives CASSWGGSGANVLTF. V is TRBV7-8 and J is TRBJ2-6; TRBD2 matches at 7 bases. CDR1 is SGHVS and CDR2 is FQNEAQ in the germline V gene. The length of the CDR3 is 15 residues. V shed 4 bases, J shed 4 bases, and the junction held 4 bases outside the gene matches.